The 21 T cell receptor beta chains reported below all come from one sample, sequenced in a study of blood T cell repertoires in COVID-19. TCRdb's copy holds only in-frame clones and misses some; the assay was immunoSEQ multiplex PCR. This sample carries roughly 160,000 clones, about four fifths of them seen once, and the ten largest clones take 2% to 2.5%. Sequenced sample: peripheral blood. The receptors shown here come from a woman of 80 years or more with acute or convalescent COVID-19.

CDR3 nucleotides: TGCGCCAGCAGTGAGTCTGTCAGGGTTGAGACCCAGTACTTC. The encoded protein is CASSESVRVETQYF. The chain employs TRBV10-1 and TRBJ2-5; D is possibly TRBD1 (5 bases). The CDR3 spans 14 residues. Germline CDR1 WNHNN, CDR2 SYGVQD (reference sequence). V was trimmed by 0 bases and J by 5 bases, leaving 10 bases between them.

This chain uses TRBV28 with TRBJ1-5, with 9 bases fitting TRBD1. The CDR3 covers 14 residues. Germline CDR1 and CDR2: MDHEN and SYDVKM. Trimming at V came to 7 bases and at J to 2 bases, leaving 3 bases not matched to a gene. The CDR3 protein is CASTWTGGNQPQHF. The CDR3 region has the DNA TGTGCCAGCACCTGGACAGGGGGCAATCAGCCCCAGCATTTT.

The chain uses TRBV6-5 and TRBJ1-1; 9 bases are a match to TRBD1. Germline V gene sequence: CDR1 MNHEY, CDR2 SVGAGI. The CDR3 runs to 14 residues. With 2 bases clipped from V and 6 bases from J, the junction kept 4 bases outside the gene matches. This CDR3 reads CASSYQGQGPEAFF. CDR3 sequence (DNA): TGTGCCAGCAGTTACCAGGGACAGGGCCCTGAAGCTTTCTTT.

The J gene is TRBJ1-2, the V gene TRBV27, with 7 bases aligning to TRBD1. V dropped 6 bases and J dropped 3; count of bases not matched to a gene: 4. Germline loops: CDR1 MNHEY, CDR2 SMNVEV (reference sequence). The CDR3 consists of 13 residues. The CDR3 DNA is TGTGCCAGCAGCTCTACAGGGGACTATGGCTACACCTTC. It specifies CASSSTGDYGYTF.

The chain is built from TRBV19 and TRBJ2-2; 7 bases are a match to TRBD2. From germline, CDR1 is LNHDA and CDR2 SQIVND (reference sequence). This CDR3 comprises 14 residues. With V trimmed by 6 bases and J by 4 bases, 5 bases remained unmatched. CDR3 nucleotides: TGTGCCAGTAGGGGGAGGGATAGCACCGGGGAGCTGTTTTTT. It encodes CASRGRDSTGELFF.

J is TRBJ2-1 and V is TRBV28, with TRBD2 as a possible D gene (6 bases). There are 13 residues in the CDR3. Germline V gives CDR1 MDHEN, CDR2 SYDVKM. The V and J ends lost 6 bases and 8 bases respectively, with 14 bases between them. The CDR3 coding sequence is TGTGCCAGCAGGTTTACGGGGACTTATGAGCAGTTCTTC. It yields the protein CASRFTGTYEQFF.

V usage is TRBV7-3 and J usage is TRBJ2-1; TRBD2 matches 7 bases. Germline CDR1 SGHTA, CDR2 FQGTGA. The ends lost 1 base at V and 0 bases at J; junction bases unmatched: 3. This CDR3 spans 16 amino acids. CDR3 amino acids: CASSLNGGSSYNEQFF. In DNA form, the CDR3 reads TGTGCCAGCAGCTTAAATGGCGGGAGCTCCTACAATGAGCAGTTCTTC.

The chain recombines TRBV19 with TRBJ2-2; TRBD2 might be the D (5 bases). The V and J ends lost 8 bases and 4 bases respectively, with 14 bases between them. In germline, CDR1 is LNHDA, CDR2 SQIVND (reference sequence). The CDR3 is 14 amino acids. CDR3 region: CASSGVGRTGELFF. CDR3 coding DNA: TGTGCCAGTTCCGGGGTAGGACGCACCGGGGAGCTGTTTTTT.

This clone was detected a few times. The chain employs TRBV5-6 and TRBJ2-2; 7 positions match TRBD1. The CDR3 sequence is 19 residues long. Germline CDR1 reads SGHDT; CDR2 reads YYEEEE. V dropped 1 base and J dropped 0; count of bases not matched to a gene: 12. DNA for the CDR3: TGTGCCAGCAGCTTGTTACTGCGACAGGGCCCTACGAACACCGGGGAGCTGTTTTTT. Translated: CASSLLLRQGPTNTGELFF.

The CDR3 DNA reads TGTGCCAGCAGCTTCGAACAGGAGGGTTCACCCCTCCACTTT. Amino acids: CASSFEQEGSPLHF. V and J are TRBV7-2 and TRBJ1-6; D is perhaps TRBD1 (5 bases). The V gene's germline CDR1 is SGHTA and CDR2 FQGNSA. V gave up 3 bases and J gave up 9 bases, with 12 bases separating them. The CDR3 totals 14 residues.

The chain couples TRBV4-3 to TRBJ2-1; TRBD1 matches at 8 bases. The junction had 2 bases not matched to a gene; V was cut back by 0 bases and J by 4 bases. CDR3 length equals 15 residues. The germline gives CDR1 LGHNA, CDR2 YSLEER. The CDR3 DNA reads TGCGCCAGCAGCCAAGATCGGACAGGGTACAATGAGCAGTTCTTC. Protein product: CASSQDRTGYNEQFF.

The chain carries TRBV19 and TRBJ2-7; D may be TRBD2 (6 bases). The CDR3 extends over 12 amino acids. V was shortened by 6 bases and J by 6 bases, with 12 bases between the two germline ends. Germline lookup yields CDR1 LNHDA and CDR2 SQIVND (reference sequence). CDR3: CASSEGGSEQYF. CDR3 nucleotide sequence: TGTGCCAGTAGCGAGGGAGGAAGCGAGCAGTACTTC.

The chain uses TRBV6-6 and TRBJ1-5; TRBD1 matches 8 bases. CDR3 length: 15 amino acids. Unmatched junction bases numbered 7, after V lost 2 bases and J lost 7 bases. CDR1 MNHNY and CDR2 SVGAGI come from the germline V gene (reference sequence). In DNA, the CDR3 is TGTGCCAGCAGTTACACCGGACAGGGAGGGCAGCCCCAGCATTTT. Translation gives CASSYTGQGGQPQHF.

The CDR3 spells CASSSYDREDSPLHF. As DNA, the CDR3 is TGTGCCAGCAGTTCTTATGACAGGGAGGATTCACCCCTCCACTTT. The rearrangement joins TRBV27 to TRBJ1-6; 7 positions agree with TRBD1. Germline V gives CDR1 MNHEY, CDR2 SMNVEV (reference sequence). This CDR3 region has 15 residues. J gave up 8 bases and V 4 bases, and 8 bases lay outside the gene matches.

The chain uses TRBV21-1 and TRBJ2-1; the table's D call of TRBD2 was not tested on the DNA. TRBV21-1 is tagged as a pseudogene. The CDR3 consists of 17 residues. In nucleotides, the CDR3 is TGTGCCAGCAGCAAAGATCGGGGGGCCATCTCCTACAATGAGCAGTTCTTC. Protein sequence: CASSKDRGAISYNEQFF.

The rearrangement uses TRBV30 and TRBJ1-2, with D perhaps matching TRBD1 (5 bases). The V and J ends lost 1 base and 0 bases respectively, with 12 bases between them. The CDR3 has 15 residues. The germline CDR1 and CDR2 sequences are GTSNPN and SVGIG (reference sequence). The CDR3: CAWSAGREANYGYTF. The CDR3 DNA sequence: TGTGCCTGGAGTGCAGGGAGGGAGGCTAACTATGGCTACACCTTC.

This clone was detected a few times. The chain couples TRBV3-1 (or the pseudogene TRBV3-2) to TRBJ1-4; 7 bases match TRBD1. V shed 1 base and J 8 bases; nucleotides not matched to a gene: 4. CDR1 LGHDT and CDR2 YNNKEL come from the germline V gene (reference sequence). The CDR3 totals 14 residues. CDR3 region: CASSQGDSREKLFF. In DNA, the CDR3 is TGTGCCAGCAGCCAAGGGGACAGCCGAGAAAAACTGTTTTTT.

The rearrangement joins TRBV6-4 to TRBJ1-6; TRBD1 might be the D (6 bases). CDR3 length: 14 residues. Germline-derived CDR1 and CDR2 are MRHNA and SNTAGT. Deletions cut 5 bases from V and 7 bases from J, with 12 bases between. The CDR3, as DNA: TGTGCCAGCAGTCAGACAGGTCCGAATTCACCCCTCCACTTT. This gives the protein CASSQTGPNSPLHF.

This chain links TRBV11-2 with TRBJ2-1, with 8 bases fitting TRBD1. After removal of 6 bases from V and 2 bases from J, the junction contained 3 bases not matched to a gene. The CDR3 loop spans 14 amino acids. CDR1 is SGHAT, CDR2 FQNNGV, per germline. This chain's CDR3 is CASRGQGPYNEQFF. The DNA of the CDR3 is TGTGCCAGCAGAGGACAGGGCCCCTACAATGAGCAGTTCTTC.

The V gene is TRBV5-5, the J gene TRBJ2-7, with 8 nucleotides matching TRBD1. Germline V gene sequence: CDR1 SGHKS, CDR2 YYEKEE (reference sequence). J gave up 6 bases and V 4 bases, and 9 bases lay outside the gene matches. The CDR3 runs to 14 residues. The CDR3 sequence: CASSLDRVDSEQYF. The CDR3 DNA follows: TGTGCCAGCAGCCTGGACAGGGTGGACAGCGAGCAGTACTTC.

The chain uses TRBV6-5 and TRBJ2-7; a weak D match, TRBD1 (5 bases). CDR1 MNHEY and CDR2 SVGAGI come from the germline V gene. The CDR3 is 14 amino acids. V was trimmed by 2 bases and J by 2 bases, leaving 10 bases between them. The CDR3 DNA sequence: TGTGCCAGCAGTTACAGGCAGGGAACCTACGAGCAGTACTTC. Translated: CASSYRQGTYEQYF.